The sequence of this T cell receptor (beta chain) was determined in a study of T cell repertoires in cytomegalovirus infection. Study-level background: Both a matching HLA type and CMV infection were indicated by public TCR beta signatures.

Points from the study as a whole: Cumulative public TCR beta family frequency identified carriers of CMV plus the relevant HLA.

V lost 9 bases and J 5 bases, leaving 10 bases between the germline ends. Germline V gene data show CDR1 as SNHLY and CDR2 as FYNNEI. The CDR3 runs 11 residues. To note about this clonotype: What it recognizes is unknown.

TCRdb itself ran the reads through MiXCR, one entry per CDR3 protein. In the table there are 680,000 or so distinct CDR3 sequences, roughly a third of which are singletons. The sample was cultured PBMCs, taken from culture after CMV antigen stimulation. The chain employs TRBV2 and TRBJ2-5; no clear D. The source of this sequence is a human donor in good health (CMV status not recorded). Some clones in this sample may be carry-over from other donors' samples. In nucleotides, the CDR3 is TGTGCCAGTAGGAGTTTTGAGACCCAGTACTTC. Encoded protein: CASRSFETQYF. Together with reference TRBV2 and TRBJ2-5, the CDR3 gives the full variable domain: EPEVTQTPSHQVTQMGQEVILRCVPISNHLYFYWYRQILGQKVEFLVSFYNNEISEKSEIFDDQFSVERPDGSNFTLKIRSTKLEDSAMYFCASRSFETQYFGPGTRLLVL.